These 15 T cell receptor beta chains were all obtained from the same sample, sequenced in a study of T cells in Graves' hyperthyroidism and ophthalmopathy. What was amplified from RNA transcripts were TCR beta CDR3 regions. The study used the HTBI primer set for a first-round RT-PCR of the TCR CDR3. One entry per CDR3 protein results from TCRdb running MiXCR on the multiplex PCR reads. The data show 140,000 or so distinct CDR3 sequences, around 20% seen once. Sample: blood. Source of these receptors: a woman between 50 and 59 years old with Graves' hyperthyroidism that later progressed to Graves' ophthalmopathy.

The chain carries TRBV10-2 and TRBJ2-4, with TRBD2 matching 7 bases. Germline CDR1 and CDR2: WSHSY and SAAADI. This CDR3 is built from 16 residues. J lost 1 base, V lost 0 bases, and 3 bases had no gene match. CDR3 sequence: CASSESTGGAKNIQYF. The CDR3 coding sequence is TGCGCCAGCAGTGAGTCTACCGGGGGGGCCAAAAACATTCAGTACTTC.

This clonotype was seen at least ten times. The chain couples TRBV6-1 to TRBJ2-1, with 9 bases fitting TRBD1. The V gene end was trimmed by 5 bases and the J gene end by 4 bases; junction bases not matched to a gene: 6. Germline V gives CDR1 MNHNS, CDR2 SASEGT. This CDR3 comprises 15 residues. The CDR3 region is CASSSDRGRYNEQFF. CDR3 nucleotide sequence: TGTGCCAGCAGTTCAGACAGGGGGAGGTACAATGAGCAGTTCTTC.

The chain is built from TRBV7-9 and TRBJ1-5; 10 bases are shared with TRBD1. The CDR3 is 17 amino acids. The junction had 5 bases not matched to a gene; V was cut back by 0 bases and J by 3 bases. CDR1 is SEHNR, CDR2 FQNEAQ, per germline (reference sequence). This CDR3 reads CASSLARGQGVNQPQHF. The CDR3 DNA follows: TGTGCCAGCAGCTTAGCCAGAGGACAGGGGGTCAATCAGCCCCAGCATTTT.

To note about this clonotype: This sequence may be a read error, since a much larger clone differs from it by one base. The chain joins TRBV12-3 or TRBV12-4 to TRBJ2-3; D is ambiguous. This CDR3 comprises 14 residues. This CDR3 is CASGLVVAADTQYF. Written as DNA, the CDR3 is TGTGCCAGCGGTTTAGTGGTGGCTGCAGATACGCAGTATTTT.

Many counts were recorded for this clonotype. This chain connects TRBV28 to TRBJ2-5, with 11 bases aligning to TRBD2. CDR1 MDHEN and CDR2 SYDVKM come from the germline V gene. The CDR3 consists of 14 residues. V shed 10 bases, J shed 5 bases, and the junction held 9 bases outside the gene matches. CDR3 amino acids: CATSLAGVYETQYF. Here the CDR3 DNA reads TGTGCCACCTCACTAGCGGGAGTTTATGAGACCCAGTACTTC.

The J gene is TRBJ2-3, the V gene TRBV6-1; TRBD2 might be the D (6 bases). CDR1 MNHNS and CDR2 SASEGT come from the germline V gene. The ends were cut back, 7 bases at V and 1 base at J, with 15 bases in the middle. The CDR3 extends over 15 amino acids. The DNA of the CDR3 is TGTGCCAGCACCATAGGCGGCGGGGGCACAGATACGCAGTATTTT. Encoded protein: CASTIGGGGTDTQYF.

This clonotype was detected a few times. The genes are TRBV13 and TRBJ2-7; D is unclear. The CDR3 sequence is 13 residues long. Germline CDR1 and CDR2: PRHDT and FYEKMQ (reference sequence). V was cut by 6 bases and J by 2 bases, with 11 bases left in between. CDR3 nucleotide sequence: TGTGCCAGCAGGTCCAGACTTGCCTACGAGCAGTACTTC. Translating gives CASRSRLAYEQYF.

This clonotype showed up many times. V gene TRBV4-1 combines with J gene TRBJ1-2; 9 bases agree with TRBD1. The CDR3 sequence is 16 residues long. J gave up 5 bases and V 3 bases, and 10 bases lay outside the gene matches. Germline assignment: CDR1 MGHRA and CDR2 YSYEKL. The CDR3 loop reads CASSQDRGNPAYGYTF. In DNA form, the CDR3 reads TGCGCCAGCAGCCAGGACAGGGGAAACCCCGCTTATGGCTACACCTTC.

The sample holds many counts of this clonotype. This chain connects TRBV19 to TRBJ1-1; possible D gene TRBD1, 6 bases. CDR3 length: 14 amino acids. From germline, CDR1 is LNHDA and CDR2 SQIVND (reference sequence). The ends were cut back, 7 bases at V and 1 base at J, with 13 bases in the middle. The CDR3 region has the DNA TGTGCCAGTACCCTTGTACAGGGGAACACTGAAGCTTTCTTT. Amino acid sequence: CASTLVQGNTEAFF.

This clonotype appeared a single time. The chain couples TRBV24-1 to TRBJ2-5, with TRBD2 matching over 7 bases. This CDR3 has 15 amino acids. Germline CDR1 KGHDR, CDR2 SFDVKD. J was trimmed by 4 bases and V by 3 bases; bases with no gene match: 7. CDR3 residues: CATSDTKRGRETQYF. CDR3 sequence (DNA): TGTGCCACCAGTGATACCAAACGCGGGAGAGAGACCCAGTACTTC.

In its sample, this clonotype was seen many times. The chain carries TRBV5-1 and TRBJ2-1; 12 positions agree with TRBD2. With V trimmed by 5 bases and J by 5 bases, 14 bases remained unmatched. CDR1 and CDR2 (germline): SGHRS, YFSETQ. The CDR3 totals 18 residues. CDR3 in amino acids: CASSFSRLAGVGDNEQFF. Here the CDR3 DNA reads TGCGCCAGCAGTTTCTCGAGACTAGCGGGAGTCGGTGACAATGAGCAGTTCTTC.

The J gene is TRBJ2-5, the V gene TRBV7-9; 8 nucleotides line up with TRBD2. V lost 5 bases, J lost 2 bases, and 13 bases stayed unmatched. CDR1 and CDR2 from the germline V gene are SEHNR and FQNEAQ (reference sequence). The CDR3 has 17 residues. The CDR3 region has the DNA TGTGCCAGCAGCCAGGGAGGGTTAGCGGGACCACAAGAGACCCAGTACTTC. It codes for CASSQGGLAGPQETQYF.

This clonotype was counted ten times or more. The rearrangement joins TRBV9 to TRBJ2-3; no clear D gene. The V and J ends lost 7 bases and 0 bases respectively, with 6 bases between them. CDR1 SGDLS and CDR2 YYNGEE come from the germline V gene. The CDR3 totals 12 residues. The CDR3 bases are TGTGCCAGCGCCATCAGCACAGATACGCAGTATTTT. As protein: CASAISTDTQYF.

This clonotype has only a few counts. The J gene is TRBJ2-2, the V gene TRBV7-2; no definite D call. Trimming pared 5 bases from V and 5 bases from J, leaving 9 bases between. Looked up from germline, CDR1 is SGHTA and CDR2 is FQGNSA. The CDR3 is 13 residues long. The CDR3 reads CASSASWTGELFF. In DNA, the CDR3 is TGTGCCAGCAGCGCGAGTTGGACCGGGGAGCTGTTTTTT.

The chain recombines TRBV20-1 with TRBJ2-5; 7 bases line up with TRBD1. CDR1 is DFQATT, CDR2 SNEGSKA, per germline (reference sequence). The CDR3 has 12 amino acids. V lost 6 bases to trimming and J lost 3 bases; unmatched junction nucleotides: 4. The CDR3 reads CSAKGQKETQYF. DNA of the CDR3: TGCAGTGCAAAGGGACAGAAAGAGACCCAGTACTTC.